The sequence of this TCR beta chain was determined in a study of identical twins. TCRdb ran MiXCR on the 5' RACE reads and lists one entry per CDR3 protein. Altogether a few hundred thousand distinct CDR3 sequences are present, 8% to 9.5% being singletons, with the ten largest covering approximately 6.6%. This clonotype was seen repeatedly, ten times or more. In germline, CDR1 is SGHVS, CDR2 FNYEAQ. CDR3 size: 13 residues. Trimming took off 3 bases at V and 6 bases at J, with 9 bases between the two ends. The same sample was also studied in work on yellow fever vaccine responses in identical twins.

This receptor was taken from a woman younger than 35 in good health. What was sequenced was CD8+ T cells sorted from blood. V gene TRBV7-6 combines with J gene TRBJ2-1; D gene ambiguous. The CDR3 spells CASSLGSSNEQFF. The CDR3 DNA reads TGTGCCAGCAGCTTGGGATCTAGCAATGAGCAGTTCTTC.